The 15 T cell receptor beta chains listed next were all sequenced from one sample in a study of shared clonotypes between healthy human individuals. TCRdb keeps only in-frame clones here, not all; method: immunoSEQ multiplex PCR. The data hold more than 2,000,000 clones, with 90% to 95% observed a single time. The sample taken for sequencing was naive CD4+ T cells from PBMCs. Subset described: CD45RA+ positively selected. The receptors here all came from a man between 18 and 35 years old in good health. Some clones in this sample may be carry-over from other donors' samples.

CDR3 DNA sequence: TGCGCCAGCAGCTTGGTTCCAGCGGGAGTGAGCACAGATACGCAGTATTTT. It translates to CASSLVPAGVSTDTQYF. The chain carries TRBV5-1 and TRBJ2-3; 8 bases match TRBD2. The CDR3 has 17 residues. V was pared by 0 bases and J by 0 bases, with 6 bases of the junction left unmatched. CDR1 is SGHRS, CDR2 YFSETQ, per germline.

CDR3 DNA sequence: TGTGCCAGCCGACCGGACTTAGCGGGCAATGAGCAGTTCTTC. It yields the protein CASRPDLAGNEQFF. This chain connects TRBV6-6 to TRBJ2-1; 7 bases are shared with TRBD2. With V trimmed by 8 bases and J by 6 bases, 10 bases remained unmatched. Germline assignment: CDR1 MNHNY and CDR2 SVGAGI (reference sequence). The CDR3 totals 14 residues.

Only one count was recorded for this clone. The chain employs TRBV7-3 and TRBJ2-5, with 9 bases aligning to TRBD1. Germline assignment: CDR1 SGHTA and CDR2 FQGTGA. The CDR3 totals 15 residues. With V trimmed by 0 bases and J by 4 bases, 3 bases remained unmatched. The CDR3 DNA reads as TGTGCCAGCAGCTTAACGGGACAGGGAAGAGAGACCCAGTACTTC. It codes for CASSLTGQGRETQYF.

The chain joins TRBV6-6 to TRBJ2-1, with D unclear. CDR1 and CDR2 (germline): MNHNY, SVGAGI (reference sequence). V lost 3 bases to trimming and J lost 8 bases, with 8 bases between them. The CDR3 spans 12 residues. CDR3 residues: CASSYMTDEQFF. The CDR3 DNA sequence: TGTGCCAGCAGTTATATGACGGATGAGCAGTTCTTC.

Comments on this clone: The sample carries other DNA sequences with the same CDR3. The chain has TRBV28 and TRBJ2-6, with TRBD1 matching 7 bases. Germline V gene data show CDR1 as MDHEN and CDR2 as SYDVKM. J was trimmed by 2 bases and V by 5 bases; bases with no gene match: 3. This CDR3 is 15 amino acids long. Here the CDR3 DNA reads TGTGCCAGCAGTCCCACAGGGGCTGGGGCCAACGTCCTGACTTTC. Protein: CASSPTGAGANVLTF.

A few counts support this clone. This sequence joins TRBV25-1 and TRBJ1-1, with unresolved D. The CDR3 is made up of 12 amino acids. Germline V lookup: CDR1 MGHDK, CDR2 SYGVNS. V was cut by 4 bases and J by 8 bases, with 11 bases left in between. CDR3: CASSGIGVEAFF. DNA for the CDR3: TGTGCCAGCAGTGGGATAGGAGTAGAAGCTTTCTTT.

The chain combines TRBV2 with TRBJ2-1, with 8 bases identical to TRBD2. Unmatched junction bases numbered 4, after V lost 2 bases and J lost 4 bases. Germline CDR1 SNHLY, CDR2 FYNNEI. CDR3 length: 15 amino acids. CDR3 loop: CASSERLAGYNEQFF. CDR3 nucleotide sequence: TGTGCCAGCAGTGAACGGCTAGCGGGTTACAATGAGCAGTTCTTC.

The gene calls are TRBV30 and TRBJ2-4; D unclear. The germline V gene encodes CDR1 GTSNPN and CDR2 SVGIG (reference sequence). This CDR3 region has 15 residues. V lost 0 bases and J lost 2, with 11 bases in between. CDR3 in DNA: TGTGCCTGGAGTGTAAGCCGTACAACCAAAAACATTCAGTACTTC. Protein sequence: CAWSVSRTTKNIQYF.

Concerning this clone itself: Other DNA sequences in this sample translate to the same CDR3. Here the CDR3 reads CASSPGTPQETQYF. The CDR3 nucleotides read TGTGCCAGCTCACCCGGGACACCCCAAGAGACCCAGTACTTC. The chain is built from TRBV18 and TRBJ2-5, with D possibly being TRBD1 (6 bases). There are 14 residues in the CDR3. Germline V gene data show CDR1 as KGHSH and CDR2 as LQKENI. The V end was cut by 3 bases, the J end by 1 base, with 9 bases between.

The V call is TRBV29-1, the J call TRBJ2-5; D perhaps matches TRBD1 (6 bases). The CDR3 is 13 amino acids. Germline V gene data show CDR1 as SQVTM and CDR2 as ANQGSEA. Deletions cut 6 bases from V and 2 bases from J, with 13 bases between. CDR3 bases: TGCAGCGTGGCCGGGACAAATCAAGAGACCCAGTACTTC. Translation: CSVAGTNQETQYF.

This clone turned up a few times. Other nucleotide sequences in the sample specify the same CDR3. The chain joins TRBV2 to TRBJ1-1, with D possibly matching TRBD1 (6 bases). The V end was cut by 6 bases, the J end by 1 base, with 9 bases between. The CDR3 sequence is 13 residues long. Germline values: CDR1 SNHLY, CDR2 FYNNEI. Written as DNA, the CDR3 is TGTGCCAGCAGCGCACAGGGGAACACTGAAGCTTTCTTT. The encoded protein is CASSAQGNTEAFF.

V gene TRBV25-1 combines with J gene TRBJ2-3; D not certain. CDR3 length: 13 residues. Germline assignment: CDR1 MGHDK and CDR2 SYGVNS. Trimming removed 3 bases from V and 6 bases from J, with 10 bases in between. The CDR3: CASSDNAPDTQYF. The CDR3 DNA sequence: TGTGCCAGCAGTGATAACGCTCCGGATACGCAGTATTTT.

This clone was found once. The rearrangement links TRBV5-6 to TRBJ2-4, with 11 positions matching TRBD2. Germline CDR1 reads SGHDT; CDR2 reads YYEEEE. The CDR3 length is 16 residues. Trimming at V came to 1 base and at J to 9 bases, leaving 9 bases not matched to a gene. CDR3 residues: CASSLLRSSGRSIQYF. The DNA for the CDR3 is TGTGCCAGCAGCTTGCTGAGGTCTAGCGGGAGGAGCATTCAGTACTTC. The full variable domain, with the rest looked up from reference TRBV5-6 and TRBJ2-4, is DAGVTQSPTHLIKTRGQQVTLRCSPKSGHDTVSWYQQALGQGPQFIFQYYEEEERQRGNFPDRFSGHQFPNYSSELNVNALLLGDSALYLCASSLLRSSGRSIQYFGAGTRLSVL.

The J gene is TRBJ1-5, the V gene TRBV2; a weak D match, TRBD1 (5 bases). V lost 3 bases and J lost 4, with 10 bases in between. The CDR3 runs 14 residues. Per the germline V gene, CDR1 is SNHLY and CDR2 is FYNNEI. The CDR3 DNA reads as TGTGCCAGCAGTGAGTCAAGGGGTAATCAGCCCCAGCATTTT. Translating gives CASSESRGNQPQHF.

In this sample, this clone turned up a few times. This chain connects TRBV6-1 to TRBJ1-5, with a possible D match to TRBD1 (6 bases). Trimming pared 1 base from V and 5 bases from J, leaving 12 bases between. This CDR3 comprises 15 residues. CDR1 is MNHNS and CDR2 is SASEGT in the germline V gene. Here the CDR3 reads CASSEVEQGYQPQHF. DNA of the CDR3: TGTGCCAGCAGTGAAGTGGAACAGGGATATCAGCCCCAGCATTTT.